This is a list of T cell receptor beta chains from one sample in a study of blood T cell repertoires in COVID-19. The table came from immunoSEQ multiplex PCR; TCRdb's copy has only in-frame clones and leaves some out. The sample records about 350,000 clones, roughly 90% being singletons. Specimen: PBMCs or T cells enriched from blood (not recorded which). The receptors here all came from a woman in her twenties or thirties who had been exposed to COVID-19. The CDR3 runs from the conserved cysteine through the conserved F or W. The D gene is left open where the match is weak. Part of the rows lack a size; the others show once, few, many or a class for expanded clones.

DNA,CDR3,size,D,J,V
TGTGCCAGTAGTATAGACCCCTTTGGACAGGGGCGAGGAGCTTTCTTT,CASSIDPFGQGRGAFF,.,TRBD1,TRBJ1-1,TRBV19
TGTGCCAGTAGATCTAGCGGGAGTACAGATACGCAGTATTTT,CASRSSGSTDTQYF,.,TRBD2,TRBJ2-3,TRBV19
TGCGCCAGCAGTCCCGGGACTAGCGGGAGTTCCTACAATGAGCAGTTCTTC,CASSPGTSGSSYNEQFF,.,TRBD2,TRBJ2-1,TRBV5-1
TGCGCCAGCAGCCAAGATCTCGCCAGCGGGCCCCCAGATACGCAGTATTTT,CASSQDLASGPPDTQYF,.,.,TRBJ2-3,TRBV4-1
TGTGCCATCAGGCGGGAGGGGGACGAGCAGTACTTC,CAIRREGDEQYF,.,TRBD2,TRBJ2-7,TRBV10-3
TGTGCCAGCAGCCGGGGACAGGGGGTACAGTCTGGGGCCAACGTCCTGACTTTC,CASSRGQGVQSGANVLTF,.,TRBD1,TRBJ2-6,TRBV7-9
TGTGCCAGTAGTAAAATGGGGACAGGGGTGCAACCCCGCTACGAGCAGTACTTC,CASSKMGTGVQPRYEQYF,.,TRBD1,TRBJ2-7,TRBV19
TGTGCCAGCAGTTCTCCGGGACAGCCCTACAATGAGCAGTTCTTC,CASSSPGQPYNEQFF,.,TRBD1,TRBJ2-1,TRBV28
TGTGCCACCAGTGACGGGATCCAGCCCCAGCATTTT,CATSDGIQPQHF,.,.,TRBJ1-5,TRBV24-1
TGTGCCAGCAGCCGGACAGGGGGCCGCGTGTTGGGCTTCACTGAAGCTTTCTTT,CASSRTGGRVLGFTEAFF,.,TRBD1,TRBJ1-1,TRBV7-9
TGTGCCAGCTCTAGACAGGGGGCGGTTGAAAAACTGTTTTTT,CASSRQGAVEKLFF,.,TRBD1,TRBJ1-4,TRBV3-1/TRBV3-2
TGTGCCAGCTCACCATCAGGGTCCAACGAGCAGTACTTC,CASSPSGSNEQYF,once,.,TRBJ2-7,TRBV18
TGTGCCAGTACCCCCTGGGATGGGGGGATAAGGGCTTTCTTT,CASTPWDGGIRAFF,once,.,TRBJ1-1,TRBV19
TGTGCCAGCTCACCGCAGACAGGGCCAGAGGTCTATGAGCAGTTCTTC,CASSPQTGPEVYEQFF,.,TRBD1,TRBJ2-1,TRBV18
TGTGCCAGCAGCTTTGAAACAGGGGGGACAGAGACCCAGTACTTC,CASSFETGGTETQYF,.,TRBD1,TRBJ2-5,TRBV7-9
TGTGCCAGCAGCTCCGGACAGGACCTTACCTACGAGCAGTACTTC,CASSSGQDLTYEQYF,.,TRBD1,TRBJ2-7,TRBV11-2
TGTGCCAGCTGGACAGGAACTAACTATGGCTACACCTTC,CASWTGTNYGYTF,few,TRBD1,TRBJ1-2,TRBV6-5
TGTGCCAGCAGTTTCCTACCCATTTCAACAGGGCCGAGGAACACTGAAGCTTTCTTT,CASSFLPISTGPRNTEAFF,.,.,TRBJ1-1,TRBV27
TGTGCCAGCTCTACCATGAACACTGAAGCTTTCTTT,CASSTMNTEAFF,.,.,TRBJ1-1,TRBV3-1/TRBV3-2
TGTGCCAGCTCACCGTCCGGGACAGGGAACACCGGGGAGCTGTTTTTT,CASSPSGTGNTGELFF,.,TRBD1,TRBJ2-2,TRBV18
TGTGCCAGCAGTGAGGGACTAGCGGGAGTTGGTTGGTTCTTC,CASSEGLAGVGWFF,.,TRBD2,TRBJ2-1,TRBV27
TGTGCCAGTAGTATAGTTACCTCGGGGTACAATGAGCAGTTCTTC,CASSIVTSGYNEQFF,.,.,TRBJ2-1,TRBV19
TGTGCCTGGAATAAAGTCGGTGGCAGGTCAACCTACGAGCAGTACTTC,CAWNKVGGRSTYEQYF,.,.,TRBJ2-7,TRBV30
TGTGCCAGCAGCCCGACTAGCGCTAACAATGAGCAGTTCTTC,CASSPTSANNEQFF,.,TRBD2,TRBJ2-1,TRBV5-4
TGTGCCAGCAGCGTTCCGGGGGACGCTGGAAACACCATATATTTT,CASSVPGDAGNTIYF,.,.,TRBJ1-3,TRBV9
TGTGCCAGCAGCCAGGGACAAGGGAGTACGGCCCAGCATTTT,CASSQGQGSTAQHF,.,.,TRBJ1-5,TRBV4-2
TGTGCCAGCAAGCGAGAAACTAGCGGTACCTACGAGCAGTACTTC,CASKRETSGTYEQYF,.,TRBD2,TRBJ2-7,TRBV6-5
TGTGCCAGCAGCCCACGACCGGGACAGTCGAACACCGGGGAGCTGTTTTTT,CASSPRPGQSNTGELFF,few,TRBD1,TRBJ2-2,TRBV9
TGTGCCAGCAGTGTCCCCGTGGCAGGGCCCTACGAGCAGTACTTC,CASSVPVAGPYEQYF,.,.,TRBJ2-7,TRBV28
TGTGCCAGCAGTGTGGCAGGATCTTACTCTGGGGCCAACGTCCTGACTTTC,CASSVAGSYSGANVLTF,.,.,TRBJ2-6,TRBV6-1
TGCAGCGCCCCGAGTGTTAGCTCCTACAATGAGCAGTTCTTC,CSAPSVSSYNEQFF,.,.,TRBJ2-1,TRBV29-1
TGTGCCAGCAGTGAATTAAATGAGCAGTTCTTC,CASSELNEQFF,.,.,TRBJ2-1,TRBV6-1
TGTGCCAGCAGTTTTAACGGGAGGGCCCGCTACGAGCAGTACTTC,CASSFNGRARYEQYF,.,TRBD2,TRBJ2-7,TRBV27
TGTGCCAGCAGCCCCTCTAGCGGGAGTCTGTACTTC,CASSPSSGSLYF,.,TRBD2,TRBJ2-7,TRBV11-3
TGTGCCAGCAGAAAAGGGGTTGAAGGGGACTATGGCTACACCTTC,CASRKGVEGDYGYTF,.,.,TRBJ1-2,TRBV6-5
TGTGCCAGTGAGGATGGTGCGGGAGCGGATCAGCCCCAGCATTTT,CASEDGAGADQPQHF,.,.,TRBJ1-5,TRBV19
TGTGCCAGCAGTTATGGGACAGCCTATCAGCCCCAGCATTTT,CASSYGTAYQPQHF,.,TRBD1,TRBJ1-5,TRBV6-5
TGCGCCAGCAGTGTAGGGGCCCTCCCGAGCACAGATACGCAGTATTTT,CASSVGALPSTDTQYF,few,.,TRBJ2-3,TRBV10-2
TGTGCCAGCAGTTGGGGCGAATTAGGCACTGAAGCTTTCTTT,CASSWGELGTEAFF,.,.,TRBJ1-1,TRBV27
TGTGCCAGCAGCTCCCCGGATACAGGGGGTGATCGGGACGAGCAGTACTTC,CASSSPDTGGDRDEQYF,.,TRBD1,TRBJ2-7,TRBV7-2
TGTGCCAGTAGTATAAGAGGGACAGGGACTGAGACCCAGTACTTC,CASSIRGTGTETQYF,few,TRBD1,TRBJ2-5,TRBV19